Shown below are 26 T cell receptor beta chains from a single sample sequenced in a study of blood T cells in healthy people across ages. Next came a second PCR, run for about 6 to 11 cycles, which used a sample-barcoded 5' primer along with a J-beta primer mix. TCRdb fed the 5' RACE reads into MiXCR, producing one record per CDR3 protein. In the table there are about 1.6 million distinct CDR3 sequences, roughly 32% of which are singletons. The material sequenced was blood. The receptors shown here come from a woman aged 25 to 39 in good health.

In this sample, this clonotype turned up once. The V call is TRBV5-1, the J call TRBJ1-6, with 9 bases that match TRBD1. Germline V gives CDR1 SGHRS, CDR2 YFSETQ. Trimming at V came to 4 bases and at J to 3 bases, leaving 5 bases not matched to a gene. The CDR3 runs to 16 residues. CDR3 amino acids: CASSTDRGNYNSPLHF. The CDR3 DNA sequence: TGCGCCAGCAGCACGGACAGGGGAAACTATAATTCACCCCTCCACTTT.

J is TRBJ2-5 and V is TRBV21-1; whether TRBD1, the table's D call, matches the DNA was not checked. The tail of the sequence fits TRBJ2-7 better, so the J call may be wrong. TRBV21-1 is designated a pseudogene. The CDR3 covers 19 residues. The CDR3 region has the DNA TGTGCCAGCAGCAAGGGACAGGGGTTATTCACGGGAGGTTTCTACGAGCAGTACTTC. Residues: CASSKGQGLFTGGFYEQYF.

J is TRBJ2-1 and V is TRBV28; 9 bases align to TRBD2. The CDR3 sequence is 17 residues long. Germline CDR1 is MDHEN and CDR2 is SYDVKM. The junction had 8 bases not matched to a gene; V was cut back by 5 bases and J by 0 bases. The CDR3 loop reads CASSPLASGVSYNEQFF. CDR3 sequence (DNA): TGTGCCAGCAGTCCTCTGGCTAGCGGGGTCTCCTACAATGAGCAGTTCTTC. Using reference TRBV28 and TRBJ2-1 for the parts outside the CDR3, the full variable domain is DVKVTQSSRYLVKRTGEKVFLECVQDMDHENMFWYRQDPGLGLRLIYFSYDVKMKEKGDIPEGYSVSREKKERFSLILESASTNQTSMYLCASSPLASGVSYNEQFFGPGTRLTVL.

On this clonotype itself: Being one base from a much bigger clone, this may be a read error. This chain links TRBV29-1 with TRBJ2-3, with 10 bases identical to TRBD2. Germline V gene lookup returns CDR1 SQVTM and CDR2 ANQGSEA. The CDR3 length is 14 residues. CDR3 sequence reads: CGVPSGRGTDTQYF. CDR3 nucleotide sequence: TGCGGCGTCCCTAGCGGGAGAGGCACAGATACGCAGTATTTT.

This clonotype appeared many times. CDR3 sequence reads: CSVDRQYGYTF. CDR3 nucleotides: TGCAGCGTTGACCGACAGTATGGCTACACCTTC. This chain connects TRBV29-1 to TRBJ1-2; D is perhaps TRBD1 (5 bases). V lost 3 bases and J 5 bases, leaving 7 bases between the germline ends. CDR3 size: 11 residues. Germline CDR1 is SQVTM and CDR2 is ANQGSEA.

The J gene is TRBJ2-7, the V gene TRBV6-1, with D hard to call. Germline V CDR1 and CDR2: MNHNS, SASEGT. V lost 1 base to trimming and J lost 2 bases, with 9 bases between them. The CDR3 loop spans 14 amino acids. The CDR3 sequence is CASSEEYGTYEQYF. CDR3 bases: TGTGCCAGCAGTGAAGAATACGGCACCTACGAGCAGTACTTC.

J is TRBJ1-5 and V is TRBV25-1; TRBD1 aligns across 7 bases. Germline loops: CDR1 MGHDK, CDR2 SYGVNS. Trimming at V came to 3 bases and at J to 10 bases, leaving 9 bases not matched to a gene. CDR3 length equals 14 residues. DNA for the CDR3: TGTGCCAGCAGTGATCCCGGGACAGTCTTACCCCAGCATTTT. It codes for CASSDPGTVLPQHF. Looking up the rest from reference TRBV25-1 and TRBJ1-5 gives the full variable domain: EADIYQTPRYLVIGTGKKITLECSQTMGHDKMYWYQQDPGMELHLIHYSYGVNSTEKGDLSSESTVSRIRTEHFPLTLESARPSHTSQYLCASSDPGTVLPQHFGDGTRLSIL.

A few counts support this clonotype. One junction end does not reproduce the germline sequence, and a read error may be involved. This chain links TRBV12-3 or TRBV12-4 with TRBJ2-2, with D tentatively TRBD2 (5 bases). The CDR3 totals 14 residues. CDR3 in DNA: TGCGCCAGCGGACGGATCCCCGCCACCGGGGAGCTGTTTTTT. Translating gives CASGRIPATGELFF.

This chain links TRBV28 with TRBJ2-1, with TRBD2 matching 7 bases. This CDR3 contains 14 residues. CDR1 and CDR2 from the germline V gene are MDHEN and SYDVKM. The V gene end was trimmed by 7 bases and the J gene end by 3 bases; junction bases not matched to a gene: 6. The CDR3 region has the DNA TGTGCCAGCAAGACTAGCAGAAACTACAATGAGCAGTTCTTC. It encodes CASKTSRNYNEQFF. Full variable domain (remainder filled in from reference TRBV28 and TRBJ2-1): DVKVTQSSRYLVKRTGEKVFLECVQDMDHENMFWYRQDPGLGLRLIYFSYDVKMKEKGDIPEGYSVSREKKERFSLILESASTNQTSMYLCASKTSRNYNEQFFGPGTRLTVL.

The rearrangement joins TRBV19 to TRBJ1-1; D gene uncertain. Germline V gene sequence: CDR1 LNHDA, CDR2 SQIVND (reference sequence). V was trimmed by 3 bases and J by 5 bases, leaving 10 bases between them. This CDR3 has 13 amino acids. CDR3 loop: CASSIRSQTEAFF. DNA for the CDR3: TGTGCCAGTAGTATTCGGTCACAGACTGAAGCTTTCTTT. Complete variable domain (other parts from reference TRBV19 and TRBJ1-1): DGGITQSPKYLFRKEGQNVTLSCEQNLNHDAMYWYRQDPGQGLRLIYYSQIVNDFQKGDIAEGYSVSREKKESFPLTVTSAQKNPTAFYLCASSIRSQTEAFFGQGTRLTVV.

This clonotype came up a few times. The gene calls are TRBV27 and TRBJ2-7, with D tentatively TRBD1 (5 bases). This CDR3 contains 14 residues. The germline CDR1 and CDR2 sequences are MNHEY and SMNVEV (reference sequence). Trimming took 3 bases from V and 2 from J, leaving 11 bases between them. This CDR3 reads CASSLWGRAYEQYF. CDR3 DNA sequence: TGTGCCAGCAGTTTGTGGGGCAGGGCCTACGAGCAGTACTTC.

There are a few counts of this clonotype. Here the CDR3 reads CASSEAKGRGRTNEQFF. The CDR3 DNA reads as TGTGCCAGCAGTGAAGCTAAGGGCAGGGGGCGTACCAATGAGCAGTTCTTC. The rearrangement uses TRBV2 and TRBJ2-1, with 8 bases lining up with TRBD1. Germline V gene sequence: CDR1 SNHLY, CDR2 FYNNEI. This CDR3 has 17 residues. V shed 0 bases and J 6 bases; nucleotides not matched to a gene: 10.

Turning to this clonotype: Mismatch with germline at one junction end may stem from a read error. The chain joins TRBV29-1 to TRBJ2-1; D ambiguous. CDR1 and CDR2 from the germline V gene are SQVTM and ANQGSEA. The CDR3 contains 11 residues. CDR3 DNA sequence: TGCAGCGTTGATCTCAACAATAAGCAGTTCTTC. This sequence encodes CSVDLNNKQFF.

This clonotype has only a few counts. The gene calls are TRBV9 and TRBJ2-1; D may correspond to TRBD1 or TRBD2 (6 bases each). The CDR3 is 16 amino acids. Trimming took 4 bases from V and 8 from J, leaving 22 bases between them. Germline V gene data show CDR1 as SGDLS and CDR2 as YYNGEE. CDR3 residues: CASSPAAWAGDYEQFF. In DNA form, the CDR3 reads TGTGCCAGCAGCCCTGCGGCTTGGGCAGGGGACTATGAGCAGTTCTTC.

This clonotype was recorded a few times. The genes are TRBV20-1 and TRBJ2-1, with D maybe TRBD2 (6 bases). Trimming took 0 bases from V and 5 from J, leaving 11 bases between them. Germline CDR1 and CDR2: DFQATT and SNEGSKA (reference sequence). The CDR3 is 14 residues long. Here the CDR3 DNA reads TGCAGTGCTAGAGATATCGGGGGAAACAATGAGCAGTTCTTC. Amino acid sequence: CSARDIGGNNEQFF.

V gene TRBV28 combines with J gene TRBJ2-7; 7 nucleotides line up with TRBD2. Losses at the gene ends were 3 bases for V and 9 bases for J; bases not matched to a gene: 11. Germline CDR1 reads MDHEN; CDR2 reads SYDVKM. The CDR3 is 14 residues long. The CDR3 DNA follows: TGTGCCAGCAGTTTCCGGACTAGTCAATATGGGCAGTACTTC. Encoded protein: CASSFRTSQYGQYF.

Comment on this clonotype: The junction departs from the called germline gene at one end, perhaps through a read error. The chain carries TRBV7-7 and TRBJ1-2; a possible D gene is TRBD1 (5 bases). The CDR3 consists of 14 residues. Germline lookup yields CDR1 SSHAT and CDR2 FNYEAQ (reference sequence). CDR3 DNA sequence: TGTGCCAGCAGCCCGCTTCCAGGGTACTATGGCCACACCTTC. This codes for CASSPLPGYYGHTF.

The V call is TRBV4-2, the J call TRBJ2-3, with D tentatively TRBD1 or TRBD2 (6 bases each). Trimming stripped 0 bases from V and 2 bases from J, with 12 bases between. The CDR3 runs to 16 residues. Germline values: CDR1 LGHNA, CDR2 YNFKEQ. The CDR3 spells CASSQEPGALTDTQYF. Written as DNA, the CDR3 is TGTGCCAGCAGCCAAGAACCGGGGGCCCTCACAGATACGCAGTATTTT.

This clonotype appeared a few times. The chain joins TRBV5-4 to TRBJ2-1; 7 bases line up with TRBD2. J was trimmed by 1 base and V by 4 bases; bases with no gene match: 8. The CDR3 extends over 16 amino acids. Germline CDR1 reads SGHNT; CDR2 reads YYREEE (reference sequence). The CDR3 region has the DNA TGTGCCAGCAGCCCCGGGACTAAGGGTTCCTACAATGAGCAGTTCTTC. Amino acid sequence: CASSPGTKGSYNEQFF.

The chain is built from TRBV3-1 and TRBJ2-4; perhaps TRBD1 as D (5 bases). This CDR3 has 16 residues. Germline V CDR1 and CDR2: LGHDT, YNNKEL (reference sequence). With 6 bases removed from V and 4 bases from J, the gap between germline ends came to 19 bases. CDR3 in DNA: TGTGCCAGCAGTGACAGTCGGTTCTTAGCTAAAAACATTCAGTACTTC. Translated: CASSDSRFLAKNIQYF.

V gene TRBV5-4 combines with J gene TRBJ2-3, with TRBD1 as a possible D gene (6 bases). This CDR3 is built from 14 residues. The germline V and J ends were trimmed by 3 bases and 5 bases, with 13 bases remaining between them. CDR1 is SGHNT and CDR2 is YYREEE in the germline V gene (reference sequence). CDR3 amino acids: CASSSRGLKDTQYF. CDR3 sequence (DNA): TGTGCCAGCAGCTCGAGGGGGTTGAAAGATACGCAGTATTTT.

In nucleotides, the CDR3 is TGTGCCAGCAGACCCCCCAGGTTCGGGGACCTATACAATGAGCAGTTCTTC. Protein: CASRPPRFGDLYNEQFF. The chain uses TRBV7-2 and TRBJ2-1; D may be TRBD1 or TRBD2 (5 bases each). The length of the CDR3 is 17 residues. CDR1 and CDR2 from the germline V gene are SGHTA and FQGNSA. The V end lost 6 bases, the J end lost 4 bases, and 22 bases lay between the germline ends.

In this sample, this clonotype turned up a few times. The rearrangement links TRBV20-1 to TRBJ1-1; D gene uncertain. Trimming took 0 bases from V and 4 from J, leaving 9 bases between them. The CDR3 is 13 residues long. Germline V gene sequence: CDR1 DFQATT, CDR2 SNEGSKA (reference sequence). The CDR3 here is CSARDPPGTEAFF. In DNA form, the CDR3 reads TGCAGTGCTAGAGATCCGCCCGGCACTGAAGCTTTCTTT.

The CDR3 sequence is CASSHEIGTEIYGQYF. The CDR3, as DNA: TGCGCCAGCAGCCATGAAATAGGGACAGAGATATACGGGCAGTACTTC. The chain has TRBV4-1 and TRBJ2-5, with 7 bases fitting TRBD1. The CDR3 is made up of 16 amino acids. CDR1 MGHRA and CDR2 YSYEKL come from the germline V gene. V shed 3 bases and J 11 bases; nucleotides not matched to a gene: 18.

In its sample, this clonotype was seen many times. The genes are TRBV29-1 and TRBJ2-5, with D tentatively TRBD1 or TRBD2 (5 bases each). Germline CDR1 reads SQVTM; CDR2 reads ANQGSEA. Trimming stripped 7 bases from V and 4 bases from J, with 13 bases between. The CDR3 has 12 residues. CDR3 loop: CSGLLGTETQYF. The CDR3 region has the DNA TGCAGCGGGCTTTTGGGGACAGAGACCCAGTACTTC.

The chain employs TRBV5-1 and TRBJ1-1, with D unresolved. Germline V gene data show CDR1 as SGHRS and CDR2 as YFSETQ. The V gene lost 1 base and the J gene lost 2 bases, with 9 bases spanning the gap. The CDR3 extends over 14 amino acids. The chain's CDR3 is CASSLKGENTEAFF. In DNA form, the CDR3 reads TGCGCCAGCAGCTTGAAGGGAGAAAACACTGAAGCTTTCTTT.